Described below is a single T cell receptor beta chain sequence and its context. Antigen specificity is unknown. Within the sample, other DNA sequences also encode this same CDR3. Recent acute infections and vaccinations were absent in the healthy HIV-negative adult donors. This sample was included in a study of shared clonotypes between healthy human individuals. Findings and limits, study-wide: Naive subsets usually exceeded memory subsets in estimated richness. Despite large depth, rarefaction showed incomplete sorted-subset sequencing.

Genomic DNA from each subset was divided evenly over several immunoSEQ plates. Only in-frame clones appear in the TCRdb table, and some are missing; sequencing was by immunoSEQ multiplex PCR. Of fewer than 1.6 million clones in the sample, around 98.5% were seen once. The germline gives CDR1 ENHRY, CDR2 SYGVKD. This CDR3 region has 13 residues. With 6 bases removed from V and 1 base from J, the gap between germline ends came to 9 bases. V usage is TRBV10-3 and J usage is TRBJ1-1; no definite D call. The sample consisted of naive CD4+ T cells sorted from blood. Stated subset: CD45RA+ positively selected. This sequence was found in a man under 40 in good health. The CDR3 DNA sequence: TGTGCCATCAGGGAAACGGGGAACACTGAAGCTTTCTTT. Amino acid sequence: CAIRETGNTEAFF.